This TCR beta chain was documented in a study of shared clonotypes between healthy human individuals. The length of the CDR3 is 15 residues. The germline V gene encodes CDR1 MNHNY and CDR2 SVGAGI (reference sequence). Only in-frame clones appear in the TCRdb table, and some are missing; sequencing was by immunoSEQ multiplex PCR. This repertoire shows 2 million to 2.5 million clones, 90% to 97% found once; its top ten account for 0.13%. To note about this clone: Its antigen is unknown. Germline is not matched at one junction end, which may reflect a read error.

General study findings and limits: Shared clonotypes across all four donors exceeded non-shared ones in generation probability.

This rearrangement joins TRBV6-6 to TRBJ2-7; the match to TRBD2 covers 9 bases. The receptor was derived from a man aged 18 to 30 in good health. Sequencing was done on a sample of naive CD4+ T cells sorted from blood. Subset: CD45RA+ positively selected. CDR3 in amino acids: CASSGGGRAYEQWDF. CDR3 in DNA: TGTGCCAGCAGTGGGGGCGGGAGGGCCTACGAGCAGTGGGACTTC.